Listed below are T cell receptor beta chains from one sample, sequenced in a study of blood T cell repertoires in COVID-19. Assay used: immunoSEQ multiplex PCR; TCRdb lists only in-frame clones, some missing. In the table there are 5,000 to 6,500 clones, just under 75% of which are singletons. The specimen sequenced was peripheral blood. These TCRs come from a man between 60 and 75 years old with acute or convalescent COVID-19. CDR3s include the opening cysteine and the closing phenylalanine or tryptophan. A D gene is named only where the DNA matches it firmly. The size of a clone is reported for some rows only, either as once, few or many, or as a class for expanded clones.

v_gene	abundance	d_gene	j_gene	CDR3aa	CDR3nt
TRBV20-1	NA	NA	TRBJ2-1	CSARGPGWQFF	TGCAGTGCTAGAGGCCCCGGGTGGCAGTTCTTC
TRBV6-5	NA	NA	TRBJ1-1	CASHQGGATEAFF	TGTGCCAGCCACCAGGGTGGGGCCACTGAAGCTTTCTTT
TRBV2	NA	NA	TRBJ1-2	CASSSDRLLGNGYTF	TGTGCCAGCAGTTCGGACCGACTACTTGGTAATGGCTACACCTTC
TRBV6-5	NA	TRBD1	TRBJ1-1	CASNNRGRGTEAFF	TGTGCCAGCAACAACAGGGGGCGTGGCACTGAAGCTTTCTTT
TRBV19	few	TRBD1	TRBJ1-1	CASSIQSGGTEAFF	TGTGCCAGTAGTATCCAATCAGGGGGTACTGAAGCTTTCTTT
TRBV3-1/TRBV3-2	NA	NA	TRBJ2-7	CASSHGVPGVEQYF	TGTGCCAGCAGCCATGGTGTCCCGGGAGTCGAGCAGTACTTC
TRBV6-4	NA	NA	TRBJ1-1	CASTFQGRAMNTEAFF	TGTGCCAGCACCTTTCAGGGGAGGGCCATGAACACTGAAGCTTTCTTT
TRBV3-1/TRBV3-2	NA	NA	TRBJ1-3	CASSVHPVGNTIYF	TGTGCCAGCAGCGTCCACCCGGTCGGAAACACCATATATTTT
TRBV9	once	NA	TRBJ2-7	CASSVAAGLSYEQYF	TGTGCCAGCAGCGTAGCGGCGGGTCTCTCCTACGAGCAGTACTTC
TRBV9	NA	TRBD2	TRBJ2-2	CASSVEVGRARTGELFF	TGTGCCAGCAGCGTAGAGGTCGGGAGGGCCCGAACCGGGGAGCTGTTTTTT
TRBV6-5	few	NA	TRBJ2-7	CASSIHGQSYEQYF	TGTGCCAGCAGCATACATGGACAGTCCTACGAGCAGTACTTC
TRBV18	NA	TRBD2	TRBJ2-2	CASSPPPSGNTGELFF	TGTGCCAGCTCACCACCTCCTAGCGGGAACACCGGGGAGCTGTTTTTT
TRBV5-6	once	TRBD1	TRBJ1-2	CASSPRGTGGVNYGYTF	TGTGCCAGCAGCCCTCGGGGGACAGGGGGCGTTAACTATGGCTACACCTTC
TRBV2	few	TRBD1	TRBJ1-2	CASSTTGGFGYTF	TGTGCCAGCAGTACTACAGGGGGCTTTGGCTACACCTTC
TRBV30	NA	NA	TRBJ1-5	CAWSAGGSQPQHF	TGTGCCTGGAGTGCGGGGGGAAGTCAGCCCCAGCATTTT
TRBV10-3	medium-sized	NA	TRBJ1-6	CAISDGSSPLHF	TGTGCCATCAGTGATGGTAGTTCACCCCTCCACTTT
TRBV7-2	NA	NA	TRBJ2-5	CASSVLAHQETQYF	TGTGCCAGCAGCGTCCTAGCGCACCAAGAGACCCAGTACTTC
TRBV6-6	NA	NA	TRBJ1-2	CASSYSEGAVDGYTF	TGTGCCAGCAGTTACTCGGAGGGAGCGGTCGATGGCTACACCTTC
TRBV19	NA	TRBD2	TRBJ2-1	CASSILTPRLAGVDEQFF	TGTGCCAGTAGTATTTTGACCCCTCGACTAGCGGGAGTCGATGAGCAGTTCTTC
TRBV6-5	NA	TRBD2	TRBJ2-5	CASSGGVVETQYF	TGTGCCAGCAGCGGGGGGGTCGTAGAGACCCAGTACTTC
TRBV6-1	NA	NA	TRBJ1-1	CASSELWNTEAFF	TGTGCCAGCAGTGAACTGTGGAACACTGAAGCTTTCTTT
TRBV7-8	NA	NA	TRBJ2-1	CASSLDFGVNEQFF	TGTGCCAGCAGCTTAGATTTCGGGGTCAATGAGCAGTTCTTC
TRBV3-1/TRBV3-2	once	NA	TRBJ2-1	CASSQIGVQFF	TGTGCCAGCAGCCAAATCGGTGTGCAGTTCTTC
TRBV14	once	NA	TRBJ1-6	CASIHGQIYNSPLHF	TGTGCCAGCATTCACGGACAGATCTATAATTCACCCCTCCACTTT
TRBV6-4	NA	TRBD1	TRBJ1-1	CASRRQGGSTEAFF	TGTGCCAGCAGGAGACAGGGGGGGAGCACTGAAGCTTTCTTT
TRBV10-3	few	TRBD1	TRBJ1-1	CAIQGYENTEAFF	TGTGCCATACAGGGGTACGAGAACACTGAAGCTTTCTTT
TRBV2	NA	TRBD2	TRBJ2-7	CATQWLAGPYEQYF	TGTGCCACCCAATGGCTAGCGGGACCCTACGAGCAGTACTTC
TRBV12-3/TRBV12-4	NA	TRBD1	TRBJ1-5	CASTSQGGLTQHF	TGTGCCAGCACCTCCCAGGGGGGCTTGACCCAGCATTTT
TRBV2	NA	TRBD2	TRBJ2-7	CASSPGRTPYEQYF	TGTGCCAGCAGTCCCGGGAGGACCCCCTACGAGCAGTACTTC
TRBV18	NA	NA	TRBJ2-3	CASSPQSGRLTDTQYF	TGTGCCAGCTCACCTCAATCTGGGCGTTTGACAGATACGCAGTATTTT
TRBV3-1/TRBV3-2	NA	TRBD1	TRBJ2-4	CASSRTGGSKNIQYF	TGTGCCAGCAGCCGGACAGGGGGGTCCAAAAACATTCAGTACTTC
TRBV29-1	NA	TRBD2	TRBJ2-7	CSVGLSSGSTEQYF	TGCAGCGTTGGATTGTCTAGCGGGAGTACCGAGCAGTACTTC
TRBV6-5	NA	TRBD1	TRBJ1-2	CASTAGGYYGYTF	TGTGCCAGCACTGCAGGGGGATACTATGGCTACACCTTC
TRBV2	NA	NA	TRBJ1-1	CASSGPLLQGNTEAFF	TGTGCCAGCAGTGGGCCTTTGTTACAGGGTAACACTGAAGCTTTCTTT
TRBV7-2	few	NA	TRBJ2-1	CASSPHRDNEQFF	TGTGCCAGCAGCCCCCATCGGGACAATGAGCAGTTCTTC
TRBV6-1	NA	TRBD1	TRBJ2-1	CASSEGQGGTYNEQFF	TGTGCCAGCAGTGAGGGACAGGGTGGGACCTACAATGAGCAGTTCTTC